A single sample gave rise to the 18 T cell receptor beta chains below, sequenced in a study of blood T cell repertoires in COVID-19. Assay used: immunoSEQ multiplex PCR; TCRdb lists only in-frame clones, some missing. This repertoire shows a few hundred thousand clones, approximately 90% found once; its top ten account for roughly 1%. Sequenced sample: PBMCs or T cells enriched from blood (not recorded which). The receptors here all came from a man between 18 and 35 years old who had recovered from COVID-19.

The V call is TRBV29-1, the J call TRBJ1-1, with D perhaps TRBD1 (6 bases). Germline V gives CDR1 SQVTM, CDR2 ANQGSEA. The CDR3 is 12 residues long. Trimming shortened V by 7 bases and J by 3 bases, and 12 bases separated the two germline ends. The CDR3 here is CSGYRTDTEAFF. The CDR3 DNA is TGCAGCGGGTATCGGACAGACACTGAAGCTTTCTTT.

The rearrangement links TRBV28 to TRBJ2-1, with TRBD2 matching 9 bases. The CDR3 consists of 16 residues. Germline CDR1 MDHEN, CDR2 SYDVKM. Trimming at V came to 8 bases and at J to 4 bases, leaving 12 bases not matched to a gene. For the CDR3, the DNA is TGTGCCAGCCTGGATTATAGCGGGAGATGGTACAATGAGCAGTTCTTC. Its protein product is CASLDYSGRWYNEQFF.

The V call is TRBV12-3 or TRBV12-4, the J call TRBJ1-2, with D hard to call. The CDR3 has 13 amino acids. Trimming took off 4 bases at V and 4 bases at J, with 10 bases between the two ends. This CDR3 reads CASSSRAPYGYTF. In DNA form, the CDR3 reads TGTGCCAGCAGTTCCCGCGCCCCCTATGGCTACACCTTC.

This sequence joins TRBV4-2 and TRBJ1-1; a weak D match, TRBD1 (5 bases). The CDR3 sequence is 13 residues long. Trimming cost V 0 bases and J 10 bases, with 12 bases left between them. Germline CDR1 reads LGHNA; CDR2 reads YNFKEQ. The CDR3 here is CASSQDRQGGAFF. The DNA for the CDR3 is TGTGCCAGCAGCCAAGATCGTCAGGGTGGAGCTTTCTTT.

The chain has TRBV6-6 and TRBJ1-1; D is perhaps TRBD1 (5 bases). The CDR3 is 15 residues long. The V end lost 6 bases, the J end lost 3 bases, and 17 bases lay between the germline ends. Germline CDR1 MNHNY, CDR2 SVGAGI (reference sequence). CDR3 sequence reads: CASSPPGLSDTEAFF. In DNA form, the CDR3 reads TGTGCCAGCAGCCCCCCGGGACTCTCGGACACTGAAGCTTTCTTT.

This rearrangement joins TRBV19 to TRBJ2-2; 9 bases agree with TRBD2. This CDR3 has 16 amino acids. The junction had 4 bases not matched to a gene; V was cut back by 2 bases and J by 3 bases. Germline V lookup: CDR1 LNHDA, CDR2 SQIVND (reference sequence). The CDR3 DNA sequence: TGTGCCAGTAGTATACTAGCGGGGCCCTACACCGGGGAGCTGTTTTTT. Protein: CASSILAGPYTGELFF.

The chain recombines TRBV11-2 with TRBJ1-4; 12 nucleotides line up with TRBD1. CDR1 is SGHAT, CDR2 FQNNGV, per germline. The trim removed 1 base at V and 3 bases at J, leaving 9 bases unmatched. The CDR3 is 19 amino acids. The chain's CDR3 is CASSLGGDRGRGANEKLFF. CDR3 coding DNA: TGTGCCAGCAGCTTAGGAGGGGACAGGGGGCGCGGAGCTAATGAAAAACTGTTTTTT.

The CDR3 region has the DNA TGTGCCATCAGCCCGACTAGCGGGGACACCGGGGAGCTGTTTTTT. Translating it yields CAISPTSGDTGELFF. This chain connects TRBV10-3 to TRBJ2-2; 11 bases align to TRBD2. The CDR3 is made up of 15 amino acids. J was trimmed by 3 bases and V by 6 bases; bases with no gene match: 3. Germline V gene sequence: CDR1 ENHRY, CDR2 SYGVKD.

This clone has just one count. The chain couples TRBV4-2 to TRBJ1-3; D not resolved. The V and J ends lost 0 bases and 4 bases respectively, with 7 bases between them. Germline V CDR1 and CDR2: LGHNA, YNFKEQ. The CDR3 is made up of 14 amino acids. CDR3 DNA sequence: TGTGCCAGCAGCCAAGATCTTCAGGGAAACACCATATATTTT. It codes for CASSQDLQGNTIYF.

This clone was recorded once. This sequence joins TRBV4-1 and TRBJ1-1, with D possibly being TRBD1 (6 bases). Deletions cut 1 base from V and 4 bases from J, with 10 bases between. The length of the CDR3 is 14 residues. Germline assignment: CDR1 MGHRA and CDR2 YSYEKL. CDR3 bases: TGCGCCAGCAGCCAAGTTCCACAGGGCACTGAAGCTTTCTTT. This translates into CASSQVPQGTEAFF.

The chain has TRBV7-9 and TRBJ1-2; no definite D call. V lost 3 bases, J lost 5 bases, and 10 bases lay in between. Germline values: CDR1 SEHNR, CDR2 FQNEAQ (reference sequence). The CDR3 extends over 13 amino acids. CDR3 nucleotides: TGTGCCAGCAGCTTCGGTGATTGGTATGGCTACACCTTC. This sequence encodes CASSFGDWYGYTF.

The V call is TRBV28, the J call TRBJ1-5, with D hard to call. Germline V gene sequence: CDR1 MDHEN, CDR2 SYDVKM. The CDR3 is 15 amino acids. V gave up 6 bases and J gave up 0 bases, with 12 bases separating them. CDR3 DNA: TGTGCCAGCAGCCTCGATGTCGGTAGCAATCAGCCCCAGCATTTT. Protein sequence: CASSLDVGSNQPQHF.

This clone was found a few times. The V call is TRBV7-9, the J call TRBJ1-4; the match to TRBD1 covers 7 bases. The CDR3 loop spans 16 amino acids. Germline loops: CDR1 SEHNR, CDR2 FQNEAQ (reference sequence). The ends lost 4 bases at V and 7 bases at J; junction bases unmatched: 12. The CDR3 region is CASSSNPTGVSEKLFF. The CDR3 DNA reads as TGTGCCAGCAGCTCCAACCCCACAGGGGTGAGTGAAAAACTGTTTTTT.

V is TRBV7-8 and J is TRBJ1-1; tentative D call: TRBD1 (6 bases). The germline gives CDR1 SGHVS, CDR2 FQNEAQ. The CDR3 is 15 residues long. The ends were cut back, 1 base at V and 4 bases at J, with 13 bases in the middle. DNA of the CDR3: TGTGCCAGCAGCTTAGTGCGGGGGGCTGGCACTGAAGCTTTCTTT. Encoded protein: CASSLVRGAGTEAFF.

This rearrangement joins TRBV5-1 to TRBJ1-1; a possible D gene is TRBD1 (6 bases). Deletions cut 5 bases from V and 3 bases from J, with 14 bases between. The germline V gene encodes CDR1 SGHRS and CDR2 YFSETQ. This CDR3 has 14 residues. Here the CDR3 DNA reads TGCGCCAGCAGTACGGCAGGGGCTTACACTGAAGCTTTCTTT. Translating gives CASSTAGAYTEAFF.

This clone was seen a single time. The chain joins TRBV4-3 to TRBJ2-3; the match to TRBD1 covers 7 bases. Germline loops: CDR1 LGHNA, CDR2 YSLEER. V shed 1 base and J 5 bases; nucleotides not matched to a gene: 3. This CDR3 has 14 amino acids. CDR3: CASSQGQGRDTQYF. The CDR3 DNA reads as TGCGCCAGCAGCCAAGGACAGGGAAGAGATACGCAGTATTTT.

V is TRBV7-2 and J is TRBJ2-7, with 10 nucleotides matching TRBD1. Germline assignment: CDR1 SGHTA and CDR2 FQGNSA. The CDR3 has 17 residues. V lost 6 bases, J lost 2 bases, and 13 bases stayed unmatched. Here the CDR3 reads CASRPRPGQGLTYEQYF. In nucleotides, the CDR3 is TGTGCCAGCAGGCCACGACCGGGACAGGGGTTAACCTACGAGCAGTACTTC.

This clone was recorded once. The chain recombines TRBV9 with TRBJ2-5; TRBD1 agrees at 9 bases. This CDR3 contains 15 residues. Germline values: CDR1 SGDLS, CDR2 YYNGEE. V dropped 0 bases and J dropped 5; count of bases not matched to a gene: 5. This CDR3 is CASSVAGQGGETQYF. DNA for the CDR3: TGTGCCAGCAGCGTAGCGGGACAGGGCGGCGAGACCCAGTACTTC.